This TCR beta chain was found in a study of control samples from healthy donors and cancer patients. V shed 3 bases, J shed 0 bases, and the junction held 2 bases outside the gene matches. The CDR3 totals 16 residues. Germline V CDR1 and CDR2: KGHSH, LQKENI. Sequencing was performed with immunoSEQ multiplex PCR; in TCRdb, only in-frame clones are kept and a portion is missing. The sample lists under 150,000 clones; under 90% were seen once. A word on this clone: Other nucleotide sequences from this sample produce the same CDR3.

The sequenced sample was blood. The clonotype originates from a man between 25 and 39 years old in good health. This chain joins TRBV18 and TRBJ2-3, with 11 bases lining up with TRBD2. The CDR3 reads CASSPGLAGSTDTQYF. The CDR3, as DNA: TGTGCCAGCTCACCCGGACTAGCGGGTAGCACAGATACGCAGTATTTT.